This TCR beta chain was retrieved from a study of cytotoxic CD8 clonotypes in ibrutinib-treated CLL. Regarding the study as a whole: Public clonotypes (which were uncommon) either contracted or remained stable on treatment. Clonality rose at ibrutinib response, held steady in sustained remission, and fell toward baseline at progression.

The protocol was immunoSEQ multiplex PCR, while the TCRdb copy is restricted to in-frame clones and leaves out a portion. The sample consists of fewer than 200,000 clones, approximately 84% of them appearing once. The CDR3 sequence is 16 residues long. Trimming removed 1 base from V and 3 bases from J, with 15 bases in between. Germline V gene sequence: CDR1 SGHDN, CDR2 FVKESK. Notes on this clone: The target antigen is unknown.

The source was PBMCs, collected after 24 months of ibrutinib treatment. This TCR came from a human donor with chronic lymphocytic leukemia. The V call is TRBV14, the J call TRBJ1-1, with D possibly matching TRBD1 (5 bases). CDR3 DNA sequence: TGTGCCAGCAGCCAAGTCTCTTGGGGGTGGGACACTGAAGCTTTCTTT. Translating gives CASSQVSWGWDTEAFF.